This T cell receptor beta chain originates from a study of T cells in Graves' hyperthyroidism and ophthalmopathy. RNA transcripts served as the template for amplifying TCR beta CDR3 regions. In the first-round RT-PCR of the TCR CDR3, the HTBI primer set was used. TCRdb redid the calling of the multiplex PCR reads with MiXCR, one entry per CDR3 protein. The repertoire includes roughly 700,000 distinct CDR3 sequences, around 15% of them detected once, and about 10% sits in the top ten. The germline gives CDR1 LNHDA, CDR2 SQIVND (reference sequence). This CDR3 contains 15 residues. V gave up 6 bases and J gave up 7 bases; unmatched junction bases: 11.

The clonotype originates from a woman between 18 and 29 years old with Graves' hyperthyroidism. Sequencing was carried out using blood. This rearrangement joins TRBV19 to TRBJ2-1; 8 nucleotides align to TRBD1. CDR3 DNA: TGTGCCAGTAGCCTGCCAGGGGGCGTAGGGAATGAGCAGTTCTTC. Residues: CASSLPGGVGNEQFF.